Below, 21 T cell receptor beta chains from the same sample are listed, as sequenced in a study of T cells after yellow fever vaccination. TCRdb passed the 5' RACE reads through MiXCR, listing each CDR3 protein once. The table includes 450,000 to 650,000 distinct CDR3 sequences, 13% detected once. Sequenced material: PBMCs, taken on the day of the yellow fever booster vaccination. The receptor set was obtained from a man in his thirties or forties who received the YFV17D yellow fever vaccine.

The chain combines TRBV9 with TRBJ2-1; 7 bases map to TRBD1. With V trimmed by 3 bases and J by 8 bases, 8 bases remained unmatched. This CDR3 has 14 residues. CDR1 is SGDLS, CDR2 YYNGEE, per germline. This CDR3 is CASSGVRGLDEQFF. In DNA form, the CDR3 reads TGTGCCAGCAGCGGAGTCAGGGGGTTGGATGAGCAGTTCTTC.

This clonotype has more than one count but fewer than ten. The chain combines TRBV5-4 with TRBJ2-5, with TRBD2 matching 11 bases. The CDR3 totals 15 residues. With V trimmed by 1 base and J by 4 bases, 3 bases remained unmatched. Per the germline V gene, CDR1 is SGHNT and CDR2 is YYREEE (reference sequence). CDR3 sequence: CASSLLLAGAETQYF. In DNA, the CDR3 is TGTGCCAGCAGCTTGTTACTAGCGGGAGCAGAGACCCAGTACTTC.

The chain uses TRBV5-4 and TRBJ2-7; tentative D call: TRBD2 (6 bases). There are 15 residues in the CDR3. Trimming removed 0 bases from V and 1 base from J, with 11 bases in between. Germline lookup yields CDR1 SGHNT and CDR2 YYREEE (reference sequence). CDR3 loop: CASSLGGELSYEQYF. The CDR3 DNA reads as TGTGCCAGCAGCTTGGGGGGGGAGCTGTCCTACGAGCAGTACTTC.

The chain joins TRBV6-1 to TRBJ1-5; 9 bases are shared with TRBD1. The CDR3 covers 16 residues. The V gene's germline CDR1 is MNHNS and CDR2 SASEGT. J lost 3 bases, V lost 10 bases, and 13 bases had no gene match. This CDR3 is CATEDRGATSNQPQHF. Here the CDR3 DNA reads TGTGCCACCGAGGACAGGGGCGCAACATCCAATCAGCCCCAGCATTTT.

The chain couples TRBV18 to TRBJ2-1, with 10 bases identical to TRBD2. CDR3 size: 14 residues. J gave up 9 bases and V 2 bases, and 4 bases lay outside the gene matches. Germline V gene data show CDR1 as KGHSH and CDR2 as LQKENI. The CDR3 nucleotides read TGTGCCAGCTCACCAGGGACTAGCGTTACTGAGCAGTTCTTC. Amino acids: CASSPGTSVTEQFF. Combining the CDR3 with reference TRBV18 and TRBJ2-1 gives the whole variable domain NAGVMQNPRHLVRRRGQEARLRCSPMKGHSHVYWYRQLPEEGLKFMVYLQKENIIDESGMPKERFSAEFPKEGPSILRIQQVVRGDSAAYFCASSPGTSVTEQFFGPGTRLTVL.

This clonotype was seen a handful of times. V gene TRBV20-1 combines with J gene TRBJ2-1, with D possibly being TRBD1 (5 bases). Germline values: CDR1 DFQATT, CDR2 SNEGSKA (reference sequence). CDR3 length: 14 amino acids. Deletions cut 4 bases from V and 2 bases from J, with 12 bases between. In DNA form, the CDR3 reads TGCAGTGCTACAGTAGGACACACCTACAATGAGCAGTTCTTC. Translation gives CSATVGHTYNEQFF.

This clonotype was detected a few times. V is TRBV3-1 and J is TRBJ2-1, with TRBD2 matching 9 bases. V shed 2 bases, J shed 1 base, and the junction held 9 bases outside the gene matches. Germline CDR1 reads LGHDT; CDR2 reads YNNKEL (reference sequence). CDR3 length equals 18 residues. CDR3: CASSQSIGGGDSYNEQFF. The CDR3 DNA is TGTGCCAGCAGCCAATCTATAGGCGGGGGGGATTCCTACAATGAGCAGTTCTTC.

This chain links TRBV15 with TRBJ2-7; D is uncertain. The CDR3 totals 14 residues. The germline V and J ends were trimmed by 3 bases and 3 bases, with 12 bases remaining between them. Germline loops: CDR1 LNHNV, CDR2 YYDKDF (reference sequence). CDR3 sequence reads: CATSSGLDNYEQYF. CDR3 nucleotides: TGTGCCACCAGCAGTGGCCTCGATAACTACGAGCAGTACTTC.

The chain uses TRBV6-1 and TRBJ1-1, with D hard to call. Trimming cost V 2 bases and J 4 bases, with 8 bases left between them. The CDR3 spans 13 residues. The germline CDR1 and CDR2 sequences are MNHNS and SASEGT. CDR3 loop: CASSEHLRTEAFF. In DNA form, the CDR3 reads TGTGCCAGCAGTGAACACTTACGCACTGAAGCTTTCTTT.

This clonotype was recorded a few times. One end of the junction varies from germline; a read error may be responsible. This chain connects TRBV14 to TRBJ2-7; 11 nucleotides align to TRBD2. Germline V gene data show CDR1 as SGHDN and CDR2 as FVKESK. The CDR3 length is 15 residues. CDR3 DNA: TGTGCCAGCAGCCAACTAGCGGGAGGCTCCCACGAGCAGTACTTC. Encoded protein: CASSQLAGGSHEQYF. Combining the CDR3 with reference TRBV14 and TRBJ2-7 gives the whole variable domain EAGVTQFPSHSVIEKGQTVTLRCDPISGHDNLYWYRRVMGKEIKFLLHFVKESKQDESGMPNNRFLAERTGGTYSTLKVQPAELEDSGVYFCASSQLAGGSHEQYFGPGTRLTVT.

The chain joins TRBV7-2 to TRBJ2-5, with a possible D match to TRBD1 (6 bases). The CDR3 is 14 amino acids. Germline V gene data show CDR1 as SGHTA and CDR2 as FQGNSA. V gave up 5 bases and J gave up 5 bases, with 15 bases separating them. This chain's CDR3 is CASSPGTLAETQYF. CDR3 DNA sequence: TGTGCCAGCAGCCCGGGGACATTGGCGGAGACCCAGTACTTC. Full variable domain (rest looked up from reference TRBV7-2 and TRBJ2-5): GAGVSQSPSNKVTEKGKDVELRCDPISGHTALYWYRQSLGQGLEFLIYFQGNSAPDKSGLPSDRFSAERTGGSVSTLTIQRTQQEDSAVYLCASSPGTLAETQYFGPGTRLLVL.

The J gene is TRBJ2-3, the V gene TRBV7-2; 12 bases are shared with TRBD2. The CDR3 runs 13 residues. The junction had 5 bases not matched to a gene; V was cut back by 11 bases and J by 5 bases. CDR1 is SGHTA, CDR2 FQGNSA, per germline. The CDR3 loop is CAGGLAGRDTQYF. The CDR3 bases are TGTGCCGGGGGACTAGCGGGTAGAGATACGCAGTATTTT.

The chain links TRBV20-1 to TRBJ2-2, with 7 bases matching TRBD2. Germline lookup yields CDR1 DFQATT and CDR2 SNEGSKA (reference sequence). The CDR3 sequence is 16 residues long. V lost 1 base, J lost 1 base, and 6 bases stayed unmatched. CDR3: CSARAAGAWNTGELFF. The CDR3 nucleotides are TGCAGTGCTAGAGCCGCGGGAGCCTGGAACACCGGGGAGCTGTTTTTT.

CDR3 bases: TGTGCCAGCAGTCCCGGGACTAGCGCCTACTACAATGAGCAGTTCTTC. Protein sequence: CASSPGTSAYYNEQFF. The chain joins TRBV5-4 to TRBJ2-1, with 10 bases that match TRBD2. Trimming took 5 bases from V and 3 from J; bases not matched to a gene: 8. Germline assignment: CDR1 SGHNT and CDR2 YYREEE (reference sequence). The CDR3 loop spans 16 amino acids.

This clonotype has more than one count but fewer than ten. The chain employs TRBV19 and TRBJ1-4; the D gene is possibly TRBD1 (6 bases). The CDR3 is 14 residues long. CDR1 is LNHDA and CDR2 is SQIVND in the germline V gene (reference sequence). The V end lost 5 bases, the J end lost 8 bases, and 15 bases lay between the germline ends. The CDR3 nucleotides read TGTGCCAGTAGTTACAGGGTGGAATACGAAAAACTGTTTTTT. Translated, it gives CASSYRVEYEKLFF.

The V and J genes are TRBV27 and TRBJ2-2, with 11 bases fitting TRBD1. The V and J ends lost 4 bases and 4 bases, in that order; junction bases with no gene match: 2. The CDR3 runs to 15 residues. Germline CDR1 reads MNHEY; CDR2 reads SMNVEV (reference sequence). CDR3 residues: CASSWGQGVTGELFF. In DNA form, the CDR3 reads TGTGCCAGCAGTTGGGGACAGGGGGTCACCGGGGAGCTGTTTTTT.

This clonotype was seen a few times. The chain carries TRBV5-4 and TRBJ2-5, with 7 positions matching TRBD1. Germline values: CDR1 SGHNT, CDR2 YYREEE (reference sequence). The junction had 1 base not matched to a gene; V was cut back by 0 bases and J by 2 bases. The CDR3 covers 14 residues. Here the CDR3 reads CASSLVGQQETQYF. The CDR3, as DNA: TGTGCCAGCAGCTTGGTGGGACAGCAAGAGACCCAGTACTTC.

The chain has TRBV29-1 and TRBJ2-7; possible D gene TRBD1, 5 bases. There are 11 residues in the CDR3. Trimming shortened V by 3 bases and J by 3 bases, and 6 bases separated the two germline ends. Germline V lookup: CDR1 SQVTM, CDR2 ANQGSEA. The DNA of the CDR3 is TGCAGCGTTGACACAGGCTACGAGCAGTACTTC. Translating gives CSVDTGYEQYF.

This clonotype came up many times. The J gene is TRBJ2-3, the V gene TRBV7-9; TRBD1 is a possible D gene (6 bases). Germline lookup yields CDR1 SEHNR and CDR2 FQNEAQ (reference sequence). This CDR3 has 13 amino acids. V was shortened by 2 bases and J by 5 bases, with 8 bases between the two germline ends. The DNA for the CDR3 is TGTGCCAGCAGCTTACAGGGGCTAGATACGCAGTATTTT. Protein sequence: CASSLQGLDTQYF.

DNA of the CDR3: TGTGCCAGCAGCTTGGATCCTCTACTTACACAGACTTATGGCTACACCTTC. It encodes CASSLDPLLTQTYGYTF. This chain links TRBV11-2 with TRBJ1-2; D unclear. The CDR3 is 17 residues long. Deletions cut 3 bases from V and 5 bases from J, with 22 bases between. Germline V gene sequence: CDR1 SGHAT, CDR2 FQNNGV.

The chain recombines TRBV7-2 with TRBJ2-5; 7 bases line up with TRBD2. V was clipped by 8 bases and J by 4 bases; unmatched bases: 19. The CDR3 is made up of 17 amino acids. Germline V lookup: CDR1 SGHTA, CDR2 FQGNSA. This CDR3 is CASGLPRTSAPGETQYF. The CDR3 DNA is TGTGCCAGCGGACTCCCCCGCACTAGCGCCCCCGGAGAGACCCAGTACTTC.